This T cell receptor beta chain was recovered during a study of human T cells and chemical hapten exposure. As for the study in general: The sensitizer, 2% DPC, was used on approximately 2 cm by approximately 2 cm of upper inner arm skin. Patches with 0.01% DPC went on the upper back, and the tests were read at 6 days.

TCRdb re-derived calls from the RACE reads in MiXCR, one entry per CDR3 protein. The profile shows 35,000 to 45,000 distinct CDR3 sequences, 9.6% of them singletons. The time point denotes: patch test 2, 6 weeks after DPC sensitization. Regarding treatment: therapeutic diphenylcyclopropenone sensitization with weekly scalp DPC. The authors' total RNA extraction used unfractionated whole blood. A few counts support this clonotype. Antigen unknown. Study outcomes and limitations: TCRs at high frequency, those above 1 in 1000, did not change with DPC sensitization.

The sequence derives from a woman in her thirties with alopecia areata. Some clones in this sample may be carry-over from other donors' samples. The material was whole blood, obtained in connection with sensitization to the hapten diphenylcyclopropenone (DPC).

The CDR3 is CASSPQGVPGANVLTF. In nucleotides, the CDR3 is TGTGCCAGCAGTCCACAGGGGGTCCCTGGGGCCAACGTCCTGACTTTC. The chain recombines TRBV7-3 with TRBJ2-6, with 8 nucleotides matching TRBD1. The CDR3 sequence is 16 residues long. Germline V CDR1 and CDR2: SGHTA, FQGTGA. V shed 6 bases, J shed 2 bases, and the junction held 6 bases outside the gene matches.